This T cell receptor (beta chain) was retrieved from a study of cytomegalovirus exposure and HLA in healthy donors. Overall study results and limits: Earlier results showed most TCR beta V segments being productive about 90% or about 30% of the time. The authors judged a highly shared variant cluster likely a sequencing artifact.

Germline V gene data show CDR1 as SGHRS and CDR2 as YFSETQ. The V and J ends lost 5 bases and 3 bases respectively, with 12 bases between them. The CDR3 runs 13 residues. Amplification used 60 Vbeta primers and 13 Jbeta primers. Libraries were prepared by immunoSEQ multiplex PCR; TCRdb keeps only in-frame clonotypes and omits some of them. The data hold fewer than 200,000 clones, with about 86% observed a single time. The count of this clone is one. What it binds is unknown. The sequenced sample consisted of PBMCs. The TCR sequence derives from a man aged 40-49 years in good health and CMV-seropositive. The chain employs TRBV5-1 and TRBJ2-7; D gene unclear. CDR3 bases: TGCGCCAGCAGATATCGAGAAGACTACGAGCAGTACTTC. This codes for CASRYREDYEQYF.